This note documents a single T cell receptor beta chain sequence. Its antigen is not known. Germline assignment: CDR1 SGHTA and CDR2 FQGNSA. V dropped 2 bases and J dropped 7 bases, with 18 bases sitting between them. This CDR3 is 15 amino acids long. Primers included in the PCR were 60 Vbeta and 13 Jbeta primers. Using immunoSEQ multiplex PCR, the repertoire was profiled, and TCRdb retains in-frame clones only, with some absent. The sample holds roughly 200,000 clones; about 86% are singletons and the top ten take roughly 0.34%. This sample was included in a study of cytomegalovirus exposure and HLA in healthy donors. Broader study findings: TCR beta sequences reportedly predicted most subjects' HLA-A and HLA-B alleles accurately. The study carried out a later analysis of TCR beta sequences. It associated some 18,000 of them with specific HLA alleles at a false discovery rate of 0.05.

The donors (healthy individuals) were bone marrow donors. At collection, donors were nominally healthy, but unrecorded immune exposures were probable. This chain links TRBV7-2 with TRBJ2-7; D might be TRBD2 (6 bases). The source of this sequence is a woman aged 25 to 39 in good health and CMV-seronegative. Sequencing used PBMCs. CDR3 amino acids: CASSLRDFPPEEQYF. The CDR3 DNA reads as TGTGCCAGCAGCTTAAGGGACTTTCCCCCGGAGGAGCAGTACTTC.